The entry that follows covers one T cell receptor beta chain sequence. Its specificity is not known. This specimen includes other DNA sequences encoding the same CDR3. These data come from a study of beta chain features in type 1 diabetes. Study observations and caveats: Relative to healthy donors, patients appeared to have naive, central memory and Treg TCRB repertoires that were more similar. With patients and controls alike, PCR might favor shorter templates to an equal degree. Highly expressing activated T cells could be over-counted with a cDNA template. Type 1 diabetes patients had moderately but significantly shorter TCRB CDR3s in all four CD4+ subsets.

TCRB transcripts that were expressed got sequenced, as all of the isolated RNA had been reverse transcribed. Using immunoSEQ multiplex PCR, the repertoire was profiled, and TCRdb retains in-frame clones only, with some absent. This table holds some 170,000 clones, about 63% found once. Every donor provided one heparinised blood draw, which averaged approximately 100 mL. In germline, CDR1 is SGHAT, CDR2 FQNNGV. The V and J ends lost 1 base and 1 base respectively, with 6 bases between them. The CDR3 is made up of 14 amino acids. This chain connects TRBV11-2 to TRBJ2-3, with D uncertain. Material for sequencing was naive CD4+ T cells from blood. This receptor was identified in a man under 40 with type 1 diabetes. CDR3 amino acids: CASSLGGGTDTQYF. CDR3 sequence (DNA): TGTGCCAGCAGCTTAGGCGGCGGCACAGATACGCAGTATTTT. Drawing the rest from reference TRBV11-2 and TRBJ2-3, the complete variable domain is EAGVAQSPRYKIIEKRQSVAFWCNPISGHATLYWYQQILGQGPKLLIQFQNNGVVDDSQLPKDRFSAERLKGVDSTLKIQPAKLEDSAVYLCASSLGGGTDTQYFGPGTRLTVL.